This TCR beta chain was captured by sequencing in a study of T cell clonality in common variable immunodeficiency. Study-wide results and limits: Fewer deletions and N-nucleotide insertions were reportedly seen in common variable immunodeficiency TCR beta sequences. CVID subjects had higher TCRbeta clonality than healthy controls, most marked in about a third.

The germline CDR1 and CDR2 sequences are SGHAT and FQNNGV. CDR3 length: 15 amino acids. J gave up 3 bases and V 0 bases, and 2 bases lay outside the gene matches. This clone appeared many times. The antigen is unknown. The observed sequence ends 3 residues before the CDR3 terminus, with the missing tail filled in from the germline J gene. This table comes from immunoSEQ multiplex PCR, and its TCRdb copy is limited to in-frame clones, with some not included. Listed for the sample are 30,000 to 40,000 clones, none seen a single time. The receptor comes from a human donor with common variable immunodeficiency. V and J are TRBV11-2 and TRBJ2-7; 10 bases are a match to TRBD2. The sample consisted of peripheral blood mononuclear cells. The CDR3 region is CASSLEASGGYEQYF. The sequenced part of the CDR3 DNA is TGTGCCAGCAGCTTAGAGGCTAGCGGGGGCTACGAG. Looking up the rest from reference TRBV11-2 and TRBJ2-7 gives the full variable domain: EAGVAQSPRYKIIEKRQSVAFWCNPISGHATLYWYQQILGQGPKLLIQFQNNGVVDDSQLPKDRFSAERLKGVDSTLKIQPAKLEDSAVYLCASSLEASGGYEQYFGPGTRLTVT.